This TCR beta chain was recorded in a study of shared clonotypes between healthy human individuals. Sequencing was performed with immunoSEQ multiplex PCR; in TCRdb, only in-frame clones are kept and a portion is missing. The sample lists 2,500,000 or so clones, less than 95% occurring once. The sequencing input was naive CD4+ T cells from PBMCs. Subset denoted: CD45RA+ positively selected. The sequence came from a man aged 18 to 29 in good health. Some clones in this sample may be carry-over from other donors' samples.

Here the CDR3 DNA reads TGCGCCAGCAGCTCCCGGGCCAATGAGCAGTTCTTC. This gives the protein CASSSRANEQFF. V is TRBV5-1 and J is TRBJ2-1; D unresolved. The CDR3 length is 12 residues. Trimming cost V 3 bases and J 6 bases, with 7 bases left between them. Germline V gene sequence: CDR1 SGHRS, CDR2 YFSETQ.